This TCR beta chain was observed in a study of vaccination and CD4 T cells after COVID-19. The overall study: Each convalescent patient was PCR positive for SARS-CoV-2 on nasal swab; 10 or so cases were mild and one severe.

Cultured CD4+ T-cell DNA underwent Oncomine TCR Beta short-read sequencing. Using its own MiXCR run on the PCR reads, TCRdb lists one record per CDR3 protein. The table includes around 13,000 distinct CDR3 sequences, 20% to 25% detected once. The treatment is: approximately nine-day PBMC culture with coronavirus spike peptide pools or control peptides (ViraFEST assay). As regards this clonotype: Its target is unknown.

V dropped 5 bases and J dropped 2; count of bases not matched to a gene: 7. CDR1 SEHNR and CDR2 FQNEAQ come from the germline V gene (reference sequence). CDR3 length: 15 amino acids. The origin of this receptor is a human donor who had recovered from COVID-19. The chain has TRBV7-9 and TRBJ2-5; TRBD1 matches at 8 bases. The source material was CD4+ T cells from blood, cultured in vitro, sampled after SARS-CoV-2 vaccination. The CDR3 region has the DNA TGTGCCAGCAGCCCAAGGACAGGGTGGCAAGAGACCCAGTACTTC. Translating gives CASSPRTGWQETQYF.